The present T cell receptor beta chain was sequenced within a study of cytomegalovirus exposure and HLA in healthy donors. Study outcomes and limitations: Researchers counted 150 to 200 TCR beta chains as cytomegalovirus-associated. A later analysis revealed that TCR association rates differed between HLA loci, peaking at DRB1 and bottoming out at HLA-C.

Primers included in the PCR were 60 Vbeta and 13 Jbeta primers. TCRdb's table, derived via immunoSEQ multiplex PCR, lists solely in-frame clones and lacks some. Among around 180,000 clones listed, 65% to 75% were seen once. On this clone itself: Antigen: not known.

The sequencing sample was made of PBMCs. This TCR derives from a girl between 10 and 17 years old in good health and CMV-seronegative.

As DNA, the CDR3 is TGTGCCACAGAAAACACCATATATTTT. This sequence encodes CATENTIYF. This chain connects TRBV7-9 to TRBJ1-3, with D unresolved. Trimming took 10 bases from V and 6 from J, leaving 4 bases between them. The CDR3 length is 9 residues. Germline values: CDR1 SEHNR, CDR2 FQNEAQ (reference sequence).